A single sample is the source of the 27 T cell receptor beta chains below, sequenced in a study of glioma-infiltrating T cells. TCR alpha and beta CDR3 regions were amplified from RNA using iRepertoire nested multiplex PCR. Each CDR3 protein is one row after TCRdb ran MiXCR on the multiplex PCR reads. The sample lists 400,000 or so distinct CDR3 sequences, more than 35% occurring once. The sequencing input was glioma tissue, nonneoplastic brain tissue, or PBMCs (not recorded which). All receptors derive from a human donor with low-grade glioma or glioblastoma, undergoing nonglioma brain surgery, or in good health (not recorded which).

For this clonotype: This is likely a read error, given that the CDR3 carries no conserved phenylalanine or tryptophan at its end. The V call is TRBV6-2 or TRBV6-3, the J call TRBJ2-1, with 14 positions matching TRBD2. The CDR3 has 17 amino acids. Germline V CDR1 and CDR2: MNHEY, SVGEGT. J was trimmed by 4 bases and V by 6 bases; bases with no gene match: 8. The CDR3 DNA reads TGTGCCAGCAGCCCAGGACTAGCGGGAGGTACTTACAATGAGCAGTTCTCC. Residues: CASSPGLAGGTYNEQFS.

This clonotype was seen only once. One junction end disagrees with the germline gene, perhaps due to a read error. CDR3: CASRYQQGGSTKAFF. In DNA form, the CDR3 reads TGTGCCAGCAGGTACCAACAGGGTGGGAGCACTAAAGCTTTCTTT. The chain combines TRBV6-9 with TRBJ1-1; D possibly corresponds to TRBD1 (6 bases). The germline CDR1 and CDR2 sequences are MNHGY and SVAAGI. This CDR3 spans 15 amino acids.

This clonotype was detected once. Relative to the germline gene, one junction end is altered; a read error may explain this. The chain combines TRBV12-3 or TRBV12-4 with TRBJ2-7; D might be TRBD1 (5 bases). CDR3 length: 15 amino acids. The DNA for the CDR3 is TGTGCCAGCAGTGAAGGGGCAGGGCAGGTGTACGAGCAGCACTTC. Translating it yields CASSEGAGQVYEQHF.

The rearrangement uses TRBV6-1 and TRBJ1-1; D is ambiguous. CDR3 size: 13 residues. The germline CDR1 and CDR2 sequences are MNHNS and SASEGT. Between the trimmed V and J ends, which lost 5 bases and 4 bases, there was a span of 11 bases. This CDR3 is CASSLSPSTEAFF. CDR3 nucleotide sequence: TGTGCCAGCAGTTTGAGCCCCTCCACTGAAGCTTTCTTT.

This clonotype was counted between two and nine times. The chain recombines TRBV27 with TRBJ2-1, with 7 positions matching TRBD2. The germline gives CDR1 MNHEY, CDR2 SMNVEV (reference sequence). The CDR3 loop spans 16 amino acids. V lost 0 bases to trimming and J lost 5 bases; unmatched junction nucleotides: 7. The CDR3 nucleotides read TGTGCCAGCAGTTTATCGAGGGCGGGAGTGAACAATGAGCAGTTCTTC. Its translation: CASSLSRAGVNNEQFF.

This clonotype was observed at least ten times. This sequence joins TRBV28 and TRBJ1-1; 8 bases map to TRBD1. V lost 6 bases and J lost 3; bases outside the gene matches: 12. Germline-derived CDR1 and CDR2 are MDHEN and SYDVKM. This CDR3 is 16 amino acids long. DNA for the CDR3: TGTGCCAGCAGCCCAACGAGGACAGGGCAGGACACTGAAGCTTTCTTT. As protein: CASSPTRTGQDTEAFF.

Regarding this clonotype: Since a much larger clone is just one base distant, this may be a read error. V and J are TRBV20-1 and TRBJ2-5; 8 bases line up with TRBD1. The CDR3 loop spans 14 amino acids. The germline V gene has CDR1 DFQATT and CDR2 SNEGSKA (reference sequence). With 5 bases clipped from V and 0 bases from J, the junction kept 5 bases outside the gene matches. CDR3 bases: TGCAGTGCTTACAGGGGGATGTACCAAGAGACCCAGTACTTC. It is translated as CSAYRGMYQETQYF.

A remark on this clonotype: This clone may be a read error of a much larger clone one base away. The genes are TRBV4-2 and TRBJ2-7; 7 bases align to TRBD2. Germline trimming cut 4 bases from V and 6 bases from J; bases unmatched to any gene: 9. The CDR3 loop spans 14 amino acids. Germline V CDR1 and CDR2: LGHNA, YNFKEQ. The CDR3 nucleotides read TGTGCCAGCAGCCCGAGAAGCGGGAAAGTCGAGCAGTACTTC. Its protein product is CASSPRSGKVEQYF.

This sequence joins TRBV2 and TRBJ2-3; the match to TRBD2 covers 10 bases. The length of the CDR3 is 16 residues. V gave up 4 bases and J gave up 1 base; unmatched junction bases: 5. Germline CDR1 and CDR2: SNHLY and FYNNEI. CDR3 in amino acids: CASSGSSGRGTDTQYF. CDR3 nucleotide sequence: TGTGCCAGCAGTGGCTCTAGCGGGAGAGGCACAGATACGCAGTATTTT. The variable domain in full, with the rest retrieved from reference TRBV2 and TRBJ2-3, is EPEVTQTPSHQVTQMGQEVILRCVPISNHLYFYWYRQILGQKVEFLVSFYNNEISEKSEIFDDQFSVERPDGSNFTLKIRSTKLEDSAMYFCASSGSSGRGTDTQYFGPGTRLTVL.

This clonotype was detected only once. A much larger clone is a single base away; this may be a read error. The chain has TRBV28 and TRBJ2-1; 9 bases agree with TRBD2. This CDR3 spans 13 amino acids. J gave up 5 bases and V 6 bases, and 2 bases lay outside the gene matches. Germline CDR1 MDHEN, CDR2 SYDVKM. The chain's CDR3 is CASRPSGNNEQFF. The CDR3 DNA reads as TGTGCCAGCAGACCTAGCGGGAACAATGAGCAGTTCTTC.

V gene TRBV4-3 combines with J gene TRBJ2-4; D is undetermined. CDR3 length: 18 amino acids. Germline assignment: CDR1 LGHNA and CDR2 YSLEER. V gave up 0 bases and J gave up 0 bases, with 15 bases separating them. The CDR3 DNA sequence: TGCGCCAGCAGCCAAGAGAGTTGTGGGGTTGGAGCCAAAAACATTCAGTACTTC. This encodes CASSQESCGVGAKNIQYF.

This chain connects TRBV28 to TRBJ1-1; D is uncertain. The V end lost 5 bases, the J end lost 1 base, and 17 bases lay between the germline ends. In germline, CDR1 is MDHEN, CDR2 SYDVKM. The CDR3 sequence is 16 residues long. The CDR3 DNA follows: TGTGCCAGCAGTCCGACACCCTTGGGGAAGAACACTGAAGCTTTCTTT. Its protein product is CASSPTPLGKNTEAFF.

The chain has TRBV7-9 and TRBJ2-5; D unclear. Germline lookup yields CDR1 SEHNR and CDR2 FQNEAQ (reference sequence). There are 14 residues in the CDR3. V lost 5 bases and J lost 5, with 15 bases in between. CDR3 DNA: TGTGCCAGCAGCACGGCGATCCTGGGGGAGACCCAGTACTTC. Translating gives CASSTAILGETQYF.

The chain links TRBV11-2 to TRBJ2-3, with D unresolved. Trimming cost V 5 bases and J 7 bases, with 10 bases left between them. Germline CDR1 and CDR2: SGHAT and FQNNGV. The CDR3 sequence is 12 residues long. The CDR3 region has the DNA TGTGCCAGCAGCGATACGTTACATACGCAGTATTTT. Its translation: CASSDTLHTQYF.

The chain combines TRBV27 with TRBJ2-1; TRBD2 matches 10 bases. Trimming took 7 bases from V and 0 from J; bases not matched to a gene: 9. The CDR3 length is 17 residues. Germline lookup yields CDR1 MNHEY and CDR2 SMNVEV (reference sequence). In DNA, the CDR3 is TGTGCCAGCAACTCCGGGACTAGCGTCTACTCCTACAATGAGCAGTTCTTC. Its translation is CASNSGTSVYSYNEQFF.

This clonotype was counted only a few times. The chain is built from TRBV4-1 and TRBJ2-2; D perhaps matches TRBD1 (5 bases). Between the trimmed V and J ends, which lost 3 bases and 3 bases, there was a span of 8 bases. The germline gives CDR1 MGHRA, CDR2 YSYEKL. The CDR3 has 14 amino acids. CDR3 DNA sequence: TGCGCCAGCAGCCAGGCAGGGCACACCGGGGAGCTGTTTTTT. Residues: CASSQAGHTGELFF.

This clonotype was found a few times. This chain connects TRBV28 to TRBJ2-3, with TRBD2 matching 7 bases. The V gene's germline CDR1 is MDHEN and CDR2 SYDVKM. V dropped 6 bases and J dropped 2; count of bases not matched to a gene: 8. This CDR3 region has 15 residues. The CDR3 sequence: CASSSPSGNTDTQYF. The CDR3 DNA reads as TGTGCCAGCAGCTCCCCTAGCGGAAACACAGATACGCAGTATTTT.

This clonotype was seen repeatedly, ten times or more. The J gene is TRBJ2-1, the V gene TRBV7-2; D is unresolved. V shed 1 base and J shed 10 bases, with 8 bases lying between them. Germline CDR1 SGHTA, CDR2 FQGNSA. The CDR3 totals 12 residues. The chain's CDR3 is CASSLDLDEQFF. DNA for the CDR3: TGTGCCAGCAGCTTAGACCTAGACGAGCAGTTCTTC.

As to this clonotype: The junction does not match germline at one end; this may be a read error. V and J are TRBV12-3 or TRBV12-4 and TRBJ2-3, with 8 bases matching TRBD1. The CDR3 is 13 amino acids. The chain's CDR3 is CAGRRTGYDTQYF. DNA of the CDR3: TGTGCCGGCAGACGGACAGGGTACGATACGCAGTATTTT.

The chain links TRBV5-6 to TRBJ2-1, with 9 bases lining up with TRBD2. CDR1 is SGHDT, CDR2 YYEEEE, per germline. Unmatched junction bases numbered 5, after V lost 7 bases and J lost 6 bases. This CDR3 has 13 amino acids. CDR3 loop: CASGIAGVNEQFF. In DNA, the CDR3 is TGTGCCAGCGGTATAGCGGGAGTCAATGAGCAGTTCTTC. Supplemented by reference TRBV5-6 and TRBJ2-1, the full variable domain reads DAGVTQSPTHLIKTRGQQVTLRCSPKSGHDTVSWYQQALGQGPQFIFQYYEEEERQRGNFPDRFSGHQFPNYSSELNVNALLLGDSALYLCASGIAGVNEQFFGPGTRLTVL.

This clonotype was seen only once. The J gene is TRBJ2-1, the V gene TRBV20-1; D unclear. The CDR3 length is 17 residues. The V end lost 1 base, the J end lost 8 bases, and 24 bases lay between the germline ends. The germline V gene has CDR1 DFQATT and CDR2 SNEGSKA (reference sequence). DNA for the CDR3: TGCAGTGCTAGAGCCCGATATTCTCCCACAACTTGGGATGAGCAGTTCTTC. Translated, it gives CSARARYSPTTWDEQFF.

This clonotype has only a few counts. The CDR3 is CASSPRNRGSYGYTF. The CDR3 DNA sequence: TGTGCCAGCAGTCCCCGGAACAGGGGAAGCTATGGCTACACCTTC. The rearrangement links TRBV28 to TRBJ1-2, with TRBD1 matching over 7 bases. The germline V gene has CDR1 MDHEN and CDR2 SYDVKM. The V segment lost 5 bases and the J segment 4 bases; nucleotides outside the gene matches: 10. There are 15 residues in the CDR3.

About this clonotype itself: At one of its ends the junction is not consistent with the germline gene, which may arise from a read error. The chain uses TRBV7-6 and TRBJ2-2, with TRBD1 matching over 10 bases. The CDR3 sequence is 16 residues long. The V gene's germline CDR1 is SGHVS and CDR2 FNYEAQ. The CDR3 spells CASSRGQGLVTGDLFF. The CDR3 DNA sequence: TGTGCCAGCAGCAGGGGACAGGGGTTGGTCACCGGGGATCTGTTTTTT.

The count of this clonotype is one. The rearrangement joins TRBV3-1 to TRBJ2-7, with D possibly being TRBD1 or TRBD2 (5 bases each). Per the germline V gene, CDR1 is LGHDT and CDR2 is YNNKEL (reference sequence). This CDR3 has 15 residues. V lost 5 bases and J lost 6, with 20 bases in between. The CDR3 DNA reads TGTGCCAGCAGCTACGGTTGGGACGGGTATGTCGAGCAGTACTTC. This translates into CASSYGWDGYVEQYF.

This chain connects TRBV4-3 to TRBJ2-1; 8 bases agree with TRBD2. The germline CDR1 and CDR2 sequences are LGHNA and YSLEER. With V trimmed by 6 bases and J by 4 bases, 11 bases remained unmatched. The CDR3 is made up of 16 amino acids. CDR3 amino acids: CASSFSGSISYNEQFF. Here the CDR3 DNA reads TGCGCCAGCAGTTTCAGCGGGAGCATAAGTTACAATGAGCAGTTCTTC.

V gene TRBV5-1 combines with J gene TRBJ1-4; D is undetermined. The germline gives CDR1 SGHRS, CDR2 YFSETQ. Trimming shortened V by 1 base and J by 0 bases, and 10 bases separated the two germline ends. The CDR3 length is 16 residues. CDR3 sequence reads: CASSLQPTSTNEKLFF. CDR3 coding DNA: TGCGCCAGCAGCTTGCAGCCGACGTCAACTAATGAAAAACTGTTTTTT.

The J gene is TRBJ2-2, the V gene TRBV7-9, with a tentative D call TRBD1 (6 bases). The CDR3 sequence is 15 residues long. The V end was cut by 4 bases, the J end by 6 bases, with 15 bases between. Germline V gene data show CDR1 as SEHNR and CDR2 as FQNEAQ (reference sequence). CDR3 region: CASSSPTRTAGELFF. CDR3 coding DNA: TGTGCCAGCAGCTCACCTACGAGGACAGCCGGGGAGCTGTTTTTT.